This TCR beta chain was found in a study of CD8+CD57+ T cells in acquired aplastic anemia. Study findings and constraints: Patients showed no significant difference from controls in CD8+ Simpson's diversity.

Regarding this clonotype: Antigen unknown.

CDR1 SGHRS and CDR2 YFSETQ come from the germline V gene. V shed 0 bases and J shed 12 bases, with 21 bases lying between them. The CDR3 is made up of 15 amino acids. Investigators profiled TCR beta VDJ and CDR3 from genomic DNA template. From the reads, TCRdb called clonotypes with MiXCR, one entry per CDR3 protein. The sample includes around 80,000 distinct CDR3 sequences, less than 85% seen only once; the top ten take approximately 81%. Patients picked for sequencing had shown CD8+CD57+ cell expansion detected by flow cytometry. The chain links TRBV5-1 to TRBJ1-2; D uncertain. This receptor was identified in a human donor with aplastic anemia. The specimen sequenced was sorted CD4+, CD8+, or CD8+CD57+ T cells (not recorded which) from PBMCs. The CDR3 loop is CASSLDIAGVSADTF. In DNA, the CDR3 is TGCGCCAGCAGCTTGGATATAGCAGGTGTGAGTGCGGACACCTTC.